What follows are 11 T cell receptor beta chains derived from one specimen sequenced in a study of shared clonotypes between healthy human individuals (dated by TCRdb to between 2020 and 2021). To prepare the library, the immunoSEQ multiplex PCR assay was applied. In TCRdb, the immuneACCESS table is reduced to in-frame sequences with V and J assigned. These tables do not hold every clone; where another copy was compared, an unresolved V gene accounts for under half, and the others remain unexplained. Counted in this sample were about 490,000 clones; around 78% of them appeared once. The ten top clones hold roughly 13% of the sample. Sequenced input: PBMCs. The origin of the receptors is a woman aged 40-49 years in good health. Some clones in this sample may be carry-over from other donors' samples.

The chain's CDR3 is CASSLTPGETQYF. The CDR3 region has the DNA TGCGCCAGCAGCCTGACTCCGGGCGAGACCCAGTACTTC. The rearrangement links TRBV4-1 to TRBJ2-5; unclear D gene. Per germline, CDR1 MGHRA and CDR2 YSYEKL. V lost 4 bases and J 5 bases, leaving 11 bases between the germline ends. This CDR3 is built from 13 residues.

This clone was detected only once. This chain links TRBV7-2 with TRBJ1-2, with D uncertain. In germline, CDR1 is SGHTA, CDR2 FQGNSA. Trimming stripped 6 bases from V and 8 bases from J, with 22 bases between. There are 15 residues in the CDR3. CDR3 in amino acids: CASSPQGGSGEGYTF. In DNA form, the CDR3 reads TGTGCCAGCAGTCCCCAAGGAGGGTCAGGCGAGGGCTACACCTTC. The entire variable domain, with the rest obtained from reference TRBV7-2 and TRBJ1-2, is as follows: GAGVSQSPSNKVTEKGKDVELRCDPISGHTALYWYRQSLGQGLEFLIYFQGNSAPDKSGLPSDRFSAERTGGSVSTLTIQRTQQEDSAVYLCASSPQGGSGEGYTFGSGTRLTVV.

This clone occurred once. V is TRBV29-1 and J is TRBJ2-5; D is ambiguous. The CDR3 has 12 amino acids. Germline V CDR1 and CDR2: SQVTM, ANQGSEA. Trimming removed 3 bases at V and 5 bases at J, with 10 bases between. In DNA, the CDR3 is TGCAGCGTTGAGCCTACCCCTGAGACCCAGTACTTC. This encodes CSVEPTPETQYF.

V gene TRBV7-3 combines with J gene TRBJ2-3, with D possibly matching TRBD2 (5 bases). V dropped 4 bases and J dropped 5 bases, with 13 bases sitting between them. CDR3 length: 14 residues. Germline CDR1 and CDR2: SGHTA and FQGTGA. The CDR3 coding sequence is TGTGCCAGCAGCTCCGGGATGCACGGAGATACGCAGTATTTT. It is translated as CASSSGMHGDTQYF.

This sequence joins TRBV27 and TRBJ2-1, with 12 bases that match TRBD2. Germline V gene data show CDR1 as MNHEY and CDR2 as SMNVEV (reference sequence). Germline trimming cut 7 bases from V and 8 bases from J; bases unmatched to any gene: 6. The CDR3 loop spans 14 amino acids. The CDR3 spells CASTPSGRAHEQFF. The DNA for the CDR3 is TGTGCCAGCACCCCTAGCGGGAGGGCCCATGAGCAGTTCTTC.

The rearrangement uses TRBV30 and TRBJ1-6; D gene unclear. The germline V gene has CDR1 GTSNPN and CDR2 SVGIG (reference sequence). V was pared by 7 bases and J by 7 bases, with 17 bases between. This CDR3 contains 14 residues. CDR3 loop: CASNLALGNSPLHF. The DNA for the CDR3 is TGTGCCTCCAACCTGGCTCTAGGGAATTCACCCCTCCACTTT.

This chain uses TRBV6-4 with TRBJ2-1; no definite D call. This CDR3 has 12 residues. Trimming left V 0 bases short and J 3 bases short, with 0 bases between. Per the germline V gene, CDR1 is MRHNA and CDR2 is SNTAGT. The CDR3 here is CASSDSYNEQFF. For the CDR3, the DNA is TGTGCCAGCAGTGACTCCTACAATGAGCAGTTCTTC.

CDR3 in amino acids: CATRGLRGGNTEAFF. In DNA, the CDR3 is TGTGCCACCAGAGGGCTCCGGGGGGGGAACACTGAAGCTTTCTTT. The V and J genes are TRBV15 and TRBJ1-1; D is possibly TRBD1 (5 bases). CDR1 and CDR2 (germline): LNHNV, YYDKDF (reference sequence). V was cut by 6 bases and J by 1 base, with 15 bases left in between. This CDR3 is built from 15 residues. The entire variable domain, with the rest obtained from reference TRBV15 and TRBJ1-1, is as follows: DAMVIQNPRYQVTQFGKPVTLSCSQTLNHNVMYWYQQKSSQAPKLLFHYYDKDFNNEADTPDNFQSRRPNTSFCFLDIRSPGLGDTAMYLCATRGLRGGNTEAFFGQGTRLTVV.

This clone was detected only a few times. The chain employs TRBV11-3 and TRBJ2-2; D not resolved. V was cut by 0 bases and J by 7 bases, with 9 bases left in between. Germline V gives CDR1 SGHNT, CDR2 YENEEA. The CDR3 runs to 14 residues. In nucleotides, the CDR3 is TGTGCCAGCAGCTTAGAATTGGAGCGCGGGGAGCTGTTTTTT. Its translation is CASSLELERGELFF.

A note on this clone: At one boundary the junction diverges from the germline segment, which might be a read error. This chain links TRBV5-4 with TRBJ1-2; 8 positions agree with TRBD1. The germline V gene has CDR1 SGHNT and CDR2 YYREEE (reference sequence). The CDR3 is 16 amino acids. The CDR3 protein is CASTPDSGGAGYGYTF. The CDR3 DNA is TGCGCCAGCACCCCCGATTCAGGGGGCGCGGGCTATGGCTACACCTTC.

Here the CDR3 DNA reads TGTGCCAGCAGCCAAGATCTCGGCATCTACAATGAGCAGTTCTTC. It codes for CASSQDLGIYNEQFF. The chain joins TRBV4-2 to TRBJ2-1, with D unresolved. The V end lost 0 bases, the J end lost 3 bases, and 9 bases lay between the germline ends. This CDR3 is 15 amino acids long. Germline CDR1 LGHNA, CDR2 YNFKEQ.